Included here is one T cell receptor beta chain sequence, with context. Its antigen is not identified. These data belong to a study of T cells in narcolepsy. Study observations and caveats: Healthy controls reportedly lacked the autoreactive clonotypes serially found in patients' blood.

Trimming stripped 1 base from V and 5 bases from J, with 17 bases between. From germline, CDR1 is LNHDA and CDR2 SQIVND (reference sequence). The CDR3 loop spans 17 amino acids. Clones were sequenced by immunoSEQ multiplex PCR, and TCRdb holds only the in-frame ones, with some missing. The profile covers fewer than 35,000 clones, with less than 90% appearing a single time and 2% to 3% taken by the ten largest. The chain combines TRBV19 with TRBJ1-4, with D possibly TRBD1 on 5 matching bases. The specimen was CD45RA- memory CD4+ T cells from PBMCs. The source of this sequence is a human donor with narcolepsy. The CDR3 protein is CASSIGRLTGRNEKLFF. The CDR3, as DNA: TGTGCCAGTAGTATAGGTCGGTTAACAGGTCGGAATGAAAAACTGTTTTTT.